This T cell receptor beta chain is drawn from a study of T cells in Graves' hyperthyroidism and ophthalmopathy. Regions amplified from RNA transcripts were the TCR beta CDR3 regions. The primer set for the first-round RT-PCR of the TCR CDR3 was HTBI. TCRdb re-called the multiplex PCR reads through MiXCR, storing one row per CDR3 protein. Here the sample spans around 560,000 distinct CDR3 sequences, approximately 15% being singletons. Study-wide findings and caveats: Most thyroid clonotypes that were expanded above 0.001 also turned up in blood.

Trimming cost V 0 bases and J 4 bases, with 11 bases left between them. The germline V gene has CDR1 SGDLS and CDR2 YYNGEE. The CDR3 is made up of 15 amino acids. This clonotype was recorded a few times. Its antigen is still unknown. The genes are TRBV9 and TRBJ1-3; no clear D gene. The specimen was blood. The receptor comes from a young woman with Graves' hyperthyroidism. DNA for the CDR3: TGTGCCAGCAGCGTAGGAGGCCGATTAGGAAACACCATATATTTT. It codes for CASSVGGRLGNTIYF.